Listed below are T cell receptor beta chains from one sample, sequenced in a study of blood T cell repertoires in COVID-19. Profiled with immunoSEQ multiplex PCR; TCRdb holds only in-frame clones, not every one. The table includes around 210,000 clones, more than 80% detected once. Sequencing was performed on peripheral blood. These receptors came from a woman older than 75 with COVID-19, enrolled during active disease. The CDR3 runs from the conserved cysteine through the conserved F or W. A D gene is named only where the DNA matches it firmly. Not every row has a clone size; where given, it reads once, few, many or a size class.

>TRBV11-3|.|.|TRBJ2-1
TGTGCCAGCAGCTCCGGTGGTGAGCAGTTCTTC
CASSSGGEQFF
>TRBV5-4|.|.|TRBJ2-2
TGTGCCAGCAGCCCACAGGGCACCGGGGAGCTGTTTTTT
CASSPQGTGELFF
>TRBV7-9|few|.|TRBJ1-2
TGTGCCAGCAGCTACCAGGGTTGGGGCAACTATGGCTACACCTTC
CASSYQGWGNYGYTF
>TRBV6-1|.|.|TRBJ2-1
TGTGCCAGCAGTGAAACCAGGAGGGAGTTCTTC
CASSETRREFF
>TRBV19|once|TRBD1|TRBJ2-7
TGTGCCAGTAGTATCCCGGGACAGACCCACGAGCAGTACTTC
CASSIPGQTHEQYF
>TRBV9|.|.|TRBJ2-5
TGTGCCAGCAGCTCCCAGGTGTTGGAACAAGAGACCCAGTACTTC
CASSSQVLEQETQYF
>TRBV6-5|.|.|TRBJ2-2
TGTGCCAGCACCCCAAGGGCTAGGGGTGTCGGGGAGCTGTTTTTT
CASTPRARGVGELFF
>TRBV28|.|.|TRBJ2-1
TGTGCCAGCAGTCTCGGAGGCCGAGCCAGTTTTGCGCAGTTCTTC
CASSLGGRASFAQFF
>TRBV5-6|.|TRBD1|TRBJ1-5
TGTGCCAGCAGCGAACAGGGGGCTTTACAGCCCCAGCATTTT
CASSEQGALQPQHF
>TRBV5-4|.|.|TRBJ1-2
TGTGCCAGCAGCTTGGACAGCCACTATGGCTACACCTTC
CASSLDSHYGYTF
>TRBV3-1/TRBV3-2|.|TRBD1|TRBJ1-3
TGTGCCAGCAGCCAAGATTGGGCAGGGGGCTATGGAAACACCATATATTTT
CASSQDWAGGYGNTIYF
>TRBV11-1|.|TRBD1|TRBJ2-7
TGTGCCAGCTCCCTTTCGGACAGGGGTCCCTACGAGCAGTACTTC
CASSLSDRGPYEQYF
>TRBV9|.|TRBD2|TRBJ2-7
TGTGCCAGCAGCGTAGTCCCGGGGGGGGGTATCGAGCAGTACTTC
CASSVVPGGGIEQYF
>TRBV3-1/TRBV3-2|.|TRBD2|TRBJ2-3
TGTGCCAGCAGCCAAGGACTAGCGGGGTGGGGAGATACGCAGTATTTT
CASSQGLAGWGDTQYF
>TRBV19|.|TRBD1|TRBJ1-5
TGTGCCAGTAGTATACGAGGGGGGCAGGGGGCCTATCAGCCCCAGCATTTT
CASSIRGGQGAYQPQHF
>TRBV11-2|.|TRBD1|TRBJ1-2
TGTGCCAGCAGCTTAGGGACAGGGCCCTATGGCTACACCTTC
CASSLGTGPYGYTF
>TRBV5-5|.|TRBD1|TRBJ2-1
TGTGCCAGCAGCGGCACGACAGGGAGCTCCTACAATGAGCAGTTCTTC
CASSGTTGSSYNEQFF